This record looks at one T cell receptor beta chain sequence and its context. Its target is not known. This sample was taken from a study of cytomegalovirus exposure and HLA in healthy donors. Overall study findings and caveats: HLA allele associations emerged for around 15,000 TCR beta sequences in a later analysis, at 0.05 false discovery rate. The study designated 150 or so TCR beta chains cytomegalovirus-associated.

In germline, CDR1 is LGHNA, CDR2 YSLEER. The CDR3 runs 17 residues. V shed 2 bases, J shed 2 bases, and the junction held 7 bases outside the gene matches. PCR used 60 Vbeta primers and 13 Jbeta primers. TCRdb's copy holds only in-frame clones and misses some; the assay was immunoSEQ multiplex PCR. The table includes about 160,000 clones, roughly 76% detected once. The TCR originated in a woman in her 50s in good health and CMV-seronegative. Sequenced input: PBMCs. The chain combines TRBV4-3 with TRBJ2-3; the match to TRBD1 covers 10 bases. The CDR3 sequence: CASSQIDRGPHTDTQYF. The CDR3 nucleotides read TGCGCCAGCAGCCAAATCGACAGGGGGCCCCACACAGATACGCAGTATTTT.